Following are 26 T cell receptor beta chains from one sample sequenced in a study of blood T cell repertoires in COVID-19. The method was immunoSEQ multiplex PCR; TCRdb's version includes in-frame clones alone and lacks a portion of them. The sample lists fewer than 110,000 clones; about 91% were seen once. The source material was peripheral blood. Source of these receptors: a man aged 45-65 years with active or convalescent COVID-19.

The CDR3 DNA is TGTGCCAGCAGTGGAGGGATGAACACCGGGGAGCTGTTTTTT. It translates to CASSGGMNTGELFF. J is TRBJ2-2 and V is TRBV2, with D tentatively TRBD2 (5 bases). The V gene lost 4 bases and the J gene lost 1 base, with 7 bases spanning the gap. CDR3 size: 14 residues. Germline CDR1 and CDR2: SNHLY and FYNNEI.

Within the sample, this clone is medium-sized (0.01 to 0.1%). The CDR3 nucleotides read TGCGCCAGCAGCCAAGAGGAGGCGGGAGCGAAAGGATACGAGCAGTACTTC. Its protein product is CASSQEEAGAKGYEQYF. The chain is built from TRBV4-1 and TRBJ2-7; 7 nucleotides align to TRBD2. From germline, CDR1 is MGHRA and CDR2 YSYEKL. CDR3 length: 17 residues. V dropped 0 bases and J dropped 4; count of bases not matched to a gene: 12.

V and J are TRBV9 and TRBJ2-1, with 11 bases aligning to TRBD2. The CDR3 has 19 residues. The J segment lost 8 bases and the V segment lost 4 bases, leaving 20 bases of the junction unmatched. CDR1 is SGDLS, CDR2 YYNGEE, per germline. CDR3 nucleotide sequence: TGTGCCAGCAGCAAAGAGGGGCTAGCGGGAGGCCTCTACGGGGATGAGCAGTTCTTC. As protein: CASSKEGLAGGLYGDEQFF.

The chain carries TRBV19 and TRBJ2-1; perhaps TRBD1 as D (6 bases). V lost 3 bases and J lost 6, with 12 bases in between. The V gene's germline CDR1 is LNHDA and CDR2 SQIVND (reference sequence). The CDR3 runs to 14 residues. The CDR3 protein is CASSISTGFNEQFF. The CDR3 DNA follows: TGTGCCAGTAGTATTTCGACAGGTTTCAATGAGCAGTTCTTC.

This clone has more than one count but fewer than ten. The gene calls are TRBV4-3 and TRBJ2-2, with D hard to call. Deletions cut 0 bases from V and 3 bases from J, with 14 bases between. Per germline, CDR1 LGHNA and CDR2 YSLEER. This CDR3 has 17 residues. This CDR3 is CASSQEVVGLHTGELFF. The DNA for the CDR3 is TGCGCCAGCAGCCAAGAGGTAGTGGGCCTGCACACCGGGGAGCTGTTTTTT.

The V call is TRBV10-2, the J call TRBJ1-2; no firm D call. Germline V gene sequence: CDR1 WSHSY, CDR2 SAAADI. There are 12 residues in the CDR3. V lost 4 bases and J 5 bases, leaving 8 bases between the germline ends. This CDR3 is CASSAADYGYTF. The CDR3 coding sequence is TGCGCCAGCAGTGCGGCGGATTATGGCTACACCTTC.

This clone has a single count. The rearrangement uses TRBV4-3 and TRBJ1-2; 7 bases are a match to TRBD1. This CDR3 is 16 amino acids long. Germline CDR1 and CDR2: LGHNA and YSLEER. The V gene end was trimmed by 1 base and the J gene end by 5 bases; junction bases not matched to a gene: 10. In DNA form, the CDR3 reads TGCGCCAGCAGCCAAGGAAGGGCAGGGGGGAATTATGGCTACACCTTC. Translated: CASSQGRAGGNYGYTF.

This clone was recorded once. The chain links TRBV9 to TRBJ2-7, with no clear D. The CDR3 loop spans 13 amino acids. Trimming removed 0 bases at V and 4 bases at J, with 8 bases between. Germline V lookup: CDR1 SGDLS, CDR2 YYNGEE. As DNA, the CDR3 is TGTGCCAGCAGCGTAGGGGCCGAGTACGAGCAGTACTTC. Residues: CASSVGAEYEQYF.

The chain uses TRBV5-1 and TRBJ1-6, with TRBD1 as a possible D gene (6 bases). V lost 2 bases, J lost 8 bases, and 11 bases lay in between. The CDR3 is 14 amino acids. Germline V CDR1 and CDR2: SGHRS, YFSETQ. CDR3: CASSFGRGDSPLHF. Written as DNA, the CDR3 is TGCGCCAGCAGCTTTGGCAGGGGAGATTCACCCCTCCACTTT.

The V gene is TRBV4-3, the J gene TRBJ1-4, with D tentatively TRBD1 (6 bases). The V end lost 3 bases, the J end lost 5 bases, and 10 bases lay between the germline ends. The CDR3 has 14 residues. The germline V gene has CDR1 LGHNA and CDR2 YSLEER. In DNA form, the CDR3 reads TGCGCCAGCAGCCAGGACAGCCAGAATGAAAAACTGTTTTTT. Its protein is CASSQDSQNEKLFF.

The gene calls are TRBV11-2 and TRBJ2-2; a possible D gene is TRBD2 (5 bases). There are 13 residues in the CDR3. In germline, CDR1 is SGHAT, CDR2 FQNNGV. The V end lost 4 bases, the J end lost 5 bases, and 8 bases lay between the germline ends. CDR3 nucleotide sequence: TGTGCCAGCAGCTCTTCGGGGACCGGGGAGCTGTTTTTT. This encodes CASSSSGTGELFF.

V is TRBV19 and J is TRBJ1-5; D is unresolved. Germline-derived CDR1 and CDR2 are LNHDA and SQIVND (reference sequence). Between the trimmed V and J ends, which lost 5 bases and 3 bases, there was a span of 8 bases. CDR3 length: 13 amino acids. The DNA of the CDR3 is TGTGCCAGTAGTCTTGGAGACAATCAGCCCCAGCATTTT. Residues: CASSLGDNQPQHF.

CDR3 in DNA: TGTGCCAGCACTAAGAGCGGGACAGGGTTCTACACCTTC. It translates to CASTKSGTGFYTF. The chain links TRBV27 to TRBJ1-2; 9 bases are a match to TRBD1. The CDR3 totals 13 residues. The germline gives CDR1 MNHEY, CDR2 SMNVEV (reference sequence). V was pared by 7 bases and J by 10 bases, with 10 bases of the junction left unmatched.

The rearrangement uses TRBV5-1 and TRBJ1-2; 7 bases are a match to TRBD1. Trimming at V came to 4 bases and at J to 3 bases, leaving 9 bases not matched to a gene. Germline V lookup: CDR1 SGHRS, CDR2 YFSETQ. CDR3 size: 15 residues. CDR3 protein: CASSTPDRRDYGYTF. CDR3 DNA sequence: TGCGCCAGCAGCACGCCGGACAGGAGAGACTATGGCTACACCTTC.

The rearrangement links TRBV19 to TRBJ2-7; 11 bases are a match to TRBD2. V lost 3 bases, J lost 3 bases, and 1 base stayed unmatched. The CDR3 has 14 residues. Germline-derived CDR1 and CDR2 are LNHDA and SQIVND (reference sequence). In DNA form, the CDR3 reads TGTGCCAGTAGTATTAGCGGGAGGGACTACGAGCAGTACTTC. This codes for CASSISGRDYEQYF.

The V and J genes are TRBV9 and TRBJ1-2; TRBD1 is a possible D gene (6 bases). V was trimmed by 0 bases and J by 3 bases, leaving 12 bases between them. This CDR3 is built from 15 residues. Germline loops: CDR1 SGDLS, CDR2 YYNGEE. The CDR3 DNA reads as TGTGCCAGCAGCGTAGGAGGGGGGGCCCACTATGGCTACACCTTC. Its protein is CASSVGGGAHYGYTF.

The gene calls are TRBV6-5 and TRBJ2-7, with D perhaps TRBD1 (5 bases). CDR3 length: 12 amino acids. Between the trimmed V and J ends, which lost 2 bases and 4 bases, there was a span of 6 bases. Germline CDR1 and CDR2: MNHEY and SVGAGI. The DNA for the CDR3 is TGTGCCAGCAGTTACGCAGGGTACGAGCAGTACTTC. This gives the protein CASSYAGYEQYF.

The chain uses TRBV10-2 and TRBJ1-4, with 12 bases fitting TRBD1. Germline trimming cut 9 bases from V and 2 bases from J; bases unmatched to any gene: 10. Germline V CDR1 and CDR2: WSHSY, SAAADI. This CDR3 has 17 amino acids. The DNA for the CDR3 is TGCGCCAGTCGGGGGACAGGGGGCAGTGGCACTAATGAAAAACTGTTTTTT. This gives the protein CASRGTGGSGTNEKLFF.

V is TRBV9 and J is TRBJ1-5; possibly TRBD1 for D (6 bases). CDR1 SGDLS and CDR2 YYNGEE come from the germline V gene. The CDR3 has 15 amino acids. The germline V and J ends were trimmed by 0 bases and 1 base, with 8 bases remaining between them. Here the CDR3 reads CASSVEGESNQPQHF. DNA of the CDR3: TGTGCCAGCAGCGTAGAGGGGGAAAGCAATCAGCCCCAGCATTTT.

The V call is TRBV7-6, the J call TRBJ1-3; TRBD1 might be the D (6 bases). The germline V gene has CDR1 SGHVS and CDR2 FNYEAQ. This CDR3 region has 16 residues. With 4 bases removed from V and 0 bases from J, the gap between germline ends came to 13 bases. The CDR3 nucleotides read TGTGCCAGCAGCTCACGACAGGACCACTCTGGAAACACCATATATTTT. Translation gives CASSSRQDHSGNTIYF.

The V call is TRBV27, the J call TRBJ2-7, with D possibly being TRBD2 (6 bases). This CDR3 region has 16 residues. Germline loops: CDR1 MNHEY, CDR2 SMNVEV (reference sequence). V was cut by 4 bases and J by 6 bases, with 22 bases left in between. The CDR3 spells CASSYSFRLGVGEQYF. In nucleotides, the CDR3 is TGTGCCAGCAGTTACTCCTTTCGACTAGGGGTGGGCGAGCAGTACTTC.

This chain links TRBV5-1 with TRBJ2-3, with 12 bases that match TRBD2. The germline gives CDR1 SGHRS, CDR2 YFSETQ. This CDR3 is 16 amino acids long. The V segment lost 0 bases and the J segment 11 bases; nucleotides outside the gene matches: 10. The DNA of the CDR3 is TGCGCCAGCAGCTTGGAGCTAGCGGGAGGGAAGGAGAGGCAGTATTTT. Its translation: CASSLELAGGKERQYF.

This clone was found once. The V and J genes are TRBV27 and TRBJ1-2, with 7 bases identical to TRBD1. Germline values: CDR1 MNHEY, CDR2 SMNVEV (reference sequence). The CDR3 extends over 13 amino acids. J lost 5 bases, V lost 6 bases, and 6 bases had no gene match. CDR3 sequence (DNA): TGTGCCAGCAGCCCGGGACAGCATTATGGCTACACCTTC. Amino acids: CASSPGQHYGYTF.

The rearrangement joins TRBV30 to TRBJ1-2; 7 bases are a match to TRBD1. Trimming at V came to 3 bases and at J to 0 bases, leaving 4 bases not matched to a gene. The CDR3 has 14 residues. Looked up from germline, CDR1 is GTSNPN and CDR2 is SVGIG (reference sequence). The CDR3 bases are TGTGCCTGGAGGGGACAGACCTCTAACTATGGCTACACCTTC. This codes for CAWRGQTSNYGYTF.

The rearrangement joins TRBV7-6 to TRBJ2-7, with 9 bases lining up with TRBD1. Trimming cost V 1 base and J 3 bases; bases outside gene matches: 4. The CDR3 extends over 15 amino acids. CDR1 and CDR2 (germline): SGHVS, FNYEAQ. CDR3 amino acids: CASSLGGQGVYEQYF. In DNA form, the CDR3 reads TGTGCCAGCAGCTTAGGGGGACAGGGAGTCTACGAGCAGTACTTC.

The chain joins TRBV11-3 to TRBJ2-3, with D maybe TRBD2 (6 bases). V was clipped by 1 base and J by 7 bases, with 12 bases between them. Germline CDR1 reads SGHNT; CDR2 reads YENEEA. The CDR3 is made up of 14 amino acids. This CDR3 is CASSLARDDYTQYF. The CDR3 DNA follows: TGTGCCAGCAGCTTAGCGCGGGACGACTATACGCAGTATTTT.